One sample yielded the 18 T cell receptor beta chains listed below, sequenced in a study of cytomegalovirus exposure and HLA in healthy donors. PCR was performed using 60 Vbeta and 13 Jbeta primers. Here immunoSEQ multiplex PCR was the method, and the copy in TCRdb shows in-frame clones only, minus some. The sample includes roughly 150,000 clones, around 75% of them seen just once. Sequencing was done on a sample of PBMCs. Source of these receptors: a woman aged 18-29 years in good health and CMV-seronegative.

CDR3 nucleotides: TGTGCCAGCAACGGGGGACCTGCAACTAATGAAAAACTGTTTTTT. Its protein product is CASNGGPATNEKLFF. The rearrangement uses TRBV28 and TRBJ1-4, with D tentatively TRBD1 (5 bases). CDR1 and CDR2 (germline): MDHEN, SYDVKM. The V and J ends lost 7 bases and 0 bases respectively, with 12 bases between them. CDR3 length equals 15 residues.

This clone was recorded a few times. The chain recombines TRBV19 with TRBJ1-5; no firm D call. The germline V gene has CDR1 LNHDA and CDR2 SQIVND (reference sequence). Deletions cut 5 bases from V and 8 bases from J, with 13 bases between. The CDR3 extends over 13 amino acids. The CDR3, as DNA: TGTGCCAGTAGTGCCACTAGGGTGGAGCCCCAGCATTTT. Its protein is CASSATRVEPQHF.

V gene TRBV10-3 combines with J gene TRBJ2-2; TRBD1 matches 10 bases. The CDR3 contains 16 residues. The V gene's germline CDR1 is ENHRY and CDR2 SYGVKD. V gave up 6 bases and J gave up 5 bases; unmatched junction bases: 9. Here the CDR3 reads CAIRPDGTGVTGELFF. The CDR3 DNA sequence: TGTGCCATCAGGCCCGATGGGACAGGGGTGACCGGGGAGCTGTTTTTT.

This clone occurred a few times. The rearrangement joins TRBV21-1 to TRBJ1-5; the D call of TRBD1 is as the table states it, not checked on the DNA. TRBV21-1 represents a pseudogene. This CDR3 contains 18 residues. CDR3 DNA: TGTGCCAGCAGCAAAAAGGCGGGGAAGGGACAGGGCAATCAGCCCCAGCATTTT. As protein: CASSKKAGKGQGNQPQHF.

J is TRBJ1-2 and V is TRBV14, with 8 bases identical to TRBD1. In germline, CDR1 is SGHDN, CDR2 FVKESK. The CDR3 consists of 12 residues. With 3 bases clipped from V and 8 bases from J, the junction kept 2 bases outside the gene matches. The CDR3 spells CASSHRGQGYTF. DNA of the CDR3: TGTGCCAGCAGCCACAGGGGGCAAGGCTACACCTTC.

V is TRBV19 and J is TRBJ1-5; D may be TRBD1 (5 bases). The CDR3 length is 14 residues. Trimming removed 8 bases at V and 0 bases at J, with 11 bases between. CDR1 and CDR2 (germline): LNHDA, SQIVND (reference sequence). This chain's CDR3 is CASRQIYSNQPQHF. CDR3 nucleotides: TGTGCCAGTCGACAGATTTATAGCAATCAGCCCCAGCATTTT.

V usage is TRBV6-5 and J usage is TRBJ1-2; D ambiguous. The ends were cut back, 2 bases at V and 1 base at J, with 11 bases in the middle. This CDR3 region has 15 residues. Germline V gene sequence: CDR1 MNHEY, CDR2 SVGAGI. The CDR3 DNA sequence: TGTGCCAGCAGTTACGACTCCCTTCTTAACTATGGCTACACCTTC. Translation gives CASSYDSLLNYGYTF.

This clone was found once. The DNA of the CDR3 is TGCGCCAGCAGCCCCTTACTTAGGGGTAGCACTGAAGCTTTCTTT. Its translation: CASSPLLRGSTEAFF. The V call is TRBV4-3, the J call TRBJ1-1; the D gene is possibly TRBD1 (5 bases). The CDR3 loop spans 15 amino acids. The germline gives CDR1 LGHNA, CDR2 YSLEER. Between the trimmed V and J ends, which lost 4 bases and 4 bases, there was a span of 16 bases.

The chain couples TRBV4-3 to TRBJ2-2, with 8 bases identical to TRBD1. CDR3 size: 18 residues. With 1 base clipped from V and 0 bases from J, the junction kept 7 bases outside the gene matches. Germline assignment: CDR1 LGHNA and CDR2 YSLEER. In nucleotides, the CDR3 is TGCGCCAGCAGCCAAGCAGGGGGCTGGGCCTCGAACACCGGGGAGCTGTTTTTT. It is translated as CASSQAGGWASNTGELFF.

The chain's CDR3 is CASSFWRGQGRGTEAFF. The CDR3 DNA reads as TGTGCCAGCAGCTTTTGGCGGGGACAGGGAAGGGGCACTGAAGCTTTCTTT. The chain joins TRBV11-2 to TRBJ1-1, with 9 bases lining up with TRBD1. The CDR3 has 17 amino acids. Germline V lookup: CDR1 SGHAT, CDR2 FQNNGV. V was pared by 3 bases and J by 4 bases, with 12 bases of the junction left unmatched.

This clone was seen just once. The chain uses TRBV28 and TRBJ2-7; D unclear. CDR1 is MDHEN and CDR2 is SYDVKM in the germline V gene. Trimming shortened V by 3 bases and J by 5 bases, and 8 bases separated the two germline ends. The CDR3 runs to 12 residues. The CDR3 sequence is CASSFLDHEQYF. The DNA for the CDR3 is TGTGCCAGCAGTTTTCTAGACCACGAGCAGTACTTC.

The V gene is TRBV2, the J gene TRBJ2-2; D might be TRBD2 (6 bases). The CDR3 runs 15 residues. The V end lost 3 bases, the J end lost 0 bases, and 8 bases lay between the germline ends. Germline CDR1 is SNHLY and CDR2 is FYNNEI. The CDR3 nucleotides read TGTGCCAGCAGTGACTGGGGGGCGAACACCGGGGAGCTGTTTTTT. Protein: CASSDWGANTGELFF.

The J gene is TRBJ2-7, the V gene TRBV2; D not resolved. The CDR3 is made up of 12 amino acids. Trimming cost V 7 bases and J 2 bases, with 9 bases left between them. Germline lookup yields CDR1 SNHLY and CDR2 FYNNEI. The CDR3 reads CASTARTYEQYF. The CDR3 DNA follows: TGTGCCAGCACGGCTAGAACCTACGAGCAGTACTTC. The whole variable domain, filled in from reference TRBV2 and TRBJ2-7, reads EPEVTQTPSHQVTQMGQEVILRCVPISNHLYFYWYRQILGQKVEFLVSFYNNEISEKSEIFDDQFSVERPDGSNFTLKIRSTKLEDSAMYFCASTARTYEQYFGPGTRLTVT.

V is TRBV28 and J is TRBJ1-1; D unresolved. The CDR3 covers 13 residues. Germline lookup yields CDR1 MDHEN and CDR2 SYDVKM. Trimming took 4 bases from V and 10 from J, leaving 16 bases between them. CDR3 region: CASSSRTGVRAFF. The DNA for the CDR3 is TGTGCCAGCAGTTCGCGTACCGGGGTAAGAGCTTTCTTT.

This chain uses TRBV7-7 with TRBJ2-3; tentatively, D is TRBD2 (5 bases). This CDR3 contains 14 residues. From germline, CDR1 is SSHAT and CDR2 FNYEAQ (reference sequence). The V end lost 2 bases, the J end lost 4 bases, and 10 bases lay between the germline ends. The CDR3 sequence: CASSLTGMADTQYF. The DNA for the CDR3 is TGTGCCAGCAGCTTAACGGGAATGGCAGATACGCAGTATTTT. The full variable domain, completed using reference TRBV7-7 and TRBJ2-3, is GAGVSQSPRYKVTKRGQDVTLRCDPISSHATLYWYQQALGQGPEFLTYFNYEAQPDKSGLPSDRFSAERPEGSISTLTIQRTEQRDSAMYRCASSLTGMADTQYFGPGTRLTVL.

This chain connects TRBV11-3 to TRBJ1-1, with 11 positions matching TRBD1. V trimming: 5 bases; J trimming: 1 base; junction bases outside the gene matches: 9. This CDR3 region has 17 residues. Germline values: CDR1 SGHNT, CDR2 YENEEA. CDR3 amino acids: CASSTRDRGSQNTEAFF. The CDR3, as DNA: TGTGCCAGCAGCACCCGGGACAGGGGGTCGCAGAACACTGAAGCTTTCTTT.

The chain links TRBV25-1 to TRBJ1-2; TRBD1 might be the D (6 bases). This CDR3 spans 16 amino acids. CDR1 MGHDK and CDR2 SYGVNS come from the germline V gene. Trimming left V 5 bases short and J 7 bases short, with 23 bases between. The CDR3 DNA is TGTGCCAGCAGTTTCCCCGAGGGCAGGGGCTCTCCTGGCTACACCTTC. It encodes CASSFPEGRGSPGYTF.

CDR3 in DNA: TGTGCCAGCACCCCGGGGGGCGTCTACAATGAGCAGTTCTTC. Its translation is CASTPGGVYNEQFF. This chain joins TRBV5-4 and TRBJ2-1, with TRBD2 as a possible D gene (7 bases). The V and J ends lost 6 bases and 3 bases respectively, with 13 bases between them. Germline V gene sequence: CDR1 SGHNT, CDR2 YYREEE (reference sequence). The CDR3 extends over 14 amino acids. Based on the CDR3 plus reference TRBV5-4 and TRBJ2-1, the full variable domain is ETGVTQSPTHLIKTRGQQVTLRCSSQSGHNTVSWYQQALGQGPQFIFQYYREEENGRGNFPPRFSGLQFPNYSSELNVNALELDDSALYLCASTPGGVYNEQFFGPGTRLTVL.